These 4 T cell receptor beta chains were all obtained from the same sample, sequenced in a study of T cell responses to AZD1222 COVID-19 vaccine. TCRdb's copy holds only in-frame clones and misses some; the assay was immunoSEQ multiplex PCR. In the table there are about 170,000 clones, around nine tenths of which are singletons. The material sequenced was peripheral blood, taken 28 days after the second AZD1222 dose. These receptors were obtained from an adult who received the AZD1222 COVID-19 vaccine.

To note about this clone: One end of the junction fails to match germline, which may point to a read error. The CDR3 DNA reads as TGTGCCAGCAGTGAAGGACTAAACCAGGGGGCGTTCCACTTC. Protein sequence: CASSEGLNQGAFHF. The rearrangement links TRBV6-1 to TRBJ2-5; 8 nucleotides match TRBD1. CDR3 length: 14 amino acids. Germline V gene lookup returns CDR1 MNHNS and CDR2 SASEGT.

The chain couples TRBV7-6 to TRBJ1-1; 12 bases map to TRBD1. CDR1 and CDR2 from the germline V gene are SGHVS and FNYEAQ. The V segment lost 5 bases and the J segment 3 bases; nucleotides outside the gene matches: 7. The CDR3 spans 16 residues. CDR3 sequence (DNA): TGTGCCAGCAGCATGGGACAGGGGGCGAGAGACACTGAAGCTTTCTTT. Residues: CASSMGQGARDTEAFF.

This clone has only one observation. The CDR3 nucleotides are TGCGCCAGCAGTGACCAACACAGGGGTGGGTACAATGAGCAGTTCTTC. It encodes CASSDQHRGGYNEQFF. The chain has TRBV10-1 and TRBJ2-1, with TRBD1 matching over 7 bases. There are 16 residues in the CDR3. Germline values: CDR1 WNHNN, CDR2 SYGVQD (reference sequence). With 3 bases clipped from V and 4 bases from J, the junction kept 9 bases outside the gene matches.

The V and J genes are TRBV2 and TRBJ1-1, with D perhaps matching TRBD1 (5 bases). CDR1 and CDR2 from the germline V gene are SNHLY and FYNNEI. CDR3 length equals 14 residues. V lost 6 bases, J lost 1 base, and 12 bases lay in between. CDR3 in amino acids: CASSLGPGNTEAFF. DNA of the CDR3: TGTGCCAGCAGCCTGGGGCCAGGGAACACTGAAGCTTTCTTT.